This TCR beta chain is drawn from a study of T cells after yellow fever vaccination. About the study: Preparation of fractions with low cell numbers was performed using SMART-Seq v4 Ultra Low Input.

They built TCR cDNA with 5'RACE template switching, a step that put in a universal primer site and UMIs. MiXCR, applied by TCRdb to the 5' RACE reads, yields one record per CDR3 protein. The sample includes just under 600,000 distinct CDR3 sequences, approximately 15% of them seen just once. Per the germline V gene, CDR1 is KGHSH and CDR2 is LQKENI. This CDR3 region has 15 residues. The trim removed 2 bases at V and 3 bases at J, leaving 3 bases unmatched. This clonotype has at least ten counts. The sequenced sample was PBMCs, obtained on the day of the yellow fever booster vaccination. The clonotype was recovered from a man aged 30 to 45 who received the YFV17D yellow fever vaccine. V is TRBV18 and J is TRBJ2-3; 9 bases align to TRBD2. CDR3 in amino acids: CASSPEREVTDTQYF. For the CDR3, the DNA is TGTGCCAGCTCACCAGAGCGGGAGGTGACAGATACGCAGTATTTT. Based on the CDR3 plus reference TRBV18 and TRBJ2-3, the full variable domain is NAGVMQNPRHLVRRRGQEARLRCSPMKGHSHVYWYRQLPEEGLKFMVYLQKENIIDESGMPKERFSAEFPKEGPSILRIQQVVRGDSAAYFCASSPEREVTDTQYFGPGTRLTVL.